This T cell receptor (beta chain) was identified during a study of cytomegalovirus exposure and HLA in healthy donors. Overall study findings and caveats: When a later analysis compared HLA-associated TCR beta chains with equally common others, the HLA-associated chains turned out to be more clonally expanded and to have lower generation probabilities.

V lost 4 bases, J lost 6 bases, and 9 bases lay in between. From germline, CDR1 is SGHTA and CDR2 FQGTGA. The CDR3 consists of 13 residues. As for this clone: Antigen: not known.

The PCR employed 60 Vbeta primers together with 13 Jbeta primers. Using immunoSEQ multiplex PCR, the repertoire was profiled, and TCRdb retains in-frame clones only, with some absent. The sample has 93,000 or so clones; around 82% are singletons. The sequenced material came from PBMCs. The rearrangement joins TRBV7-3 to TRBJ2-2, with D unresolved. The receptor was isolated from a woman younger than 35 in good health and CMV-seropositive. In DNA, the CDR3 is TGTGCCAGCAGCTCATTAGAGGCCGGGGAGCTGTTTTTT. It encodes CASSSLEAGELFF.